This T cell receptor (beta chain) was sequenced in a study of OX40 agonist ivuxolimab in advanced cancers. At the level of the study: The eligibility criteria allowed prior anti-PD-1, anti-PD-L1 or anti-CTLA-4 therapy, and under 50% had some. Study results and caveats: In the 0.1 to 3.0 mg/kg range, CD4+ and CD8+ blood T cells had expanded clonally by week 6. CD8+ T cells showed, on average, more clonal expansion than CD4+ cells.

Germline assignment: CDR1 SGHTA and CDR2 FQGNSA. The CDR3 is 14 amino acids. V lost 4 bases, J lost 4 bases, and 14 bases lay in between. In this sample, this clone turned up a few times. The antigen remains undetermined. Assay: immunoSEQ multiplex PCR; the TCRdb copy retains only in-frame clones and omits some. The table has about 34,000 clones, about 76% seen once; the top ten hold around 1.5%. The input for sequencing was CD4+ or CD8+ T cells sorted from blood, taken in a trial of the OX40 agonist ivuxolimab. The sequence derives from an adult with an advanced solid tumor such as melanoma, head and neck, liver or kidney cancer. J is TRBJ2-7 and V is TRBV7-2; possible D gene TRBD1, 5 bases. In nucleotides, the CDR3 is TGTGCCAGCAGCTCTTCAGGGAAGAAGTACGAGCAGTACTTC. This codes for CASSSSGKKYEQYF.